This T cell receptor (beta chain) was observed in a study of monozygotic twins with inflammatory bowel disease. Note on this clonotype: Its matching antigen is unknown.

Template switching introduced UMIs that contain a 6-nucleotide sample barcode. Each CDR3 protein gets one entry in TCRdb, which reprocessed the 5' RACE reads and gives no DNA. This sample contains about 450,000 distinct CDR3 sequences. Study-wide findings and caveats: Repertoire likeness was no different across concordant and discordant twins, perhaps owing to restricted power. TCRbeta inverse Simpson diversity was decreased in IBD patients versus healthy co-twins.

Blood (approximately 2.7 ml) was collected from every donor individually. Germline CDR1 reads GTSNPN; CDR2 reads SVGIG (reference sequence). This CDR3 is built from 13 residues. The chain uses TRBV30 and TRBJ2-1; TCRdb picks TRBD1, but there is no DNA to check that call. Sample: blood. The clonotype originates from a human donor with ulcerative colitis or Crohn's disease, or a healthy co-twin of an affected twin (not recorded which). The CDR3 loop is CAWSEGWDGEQFF.